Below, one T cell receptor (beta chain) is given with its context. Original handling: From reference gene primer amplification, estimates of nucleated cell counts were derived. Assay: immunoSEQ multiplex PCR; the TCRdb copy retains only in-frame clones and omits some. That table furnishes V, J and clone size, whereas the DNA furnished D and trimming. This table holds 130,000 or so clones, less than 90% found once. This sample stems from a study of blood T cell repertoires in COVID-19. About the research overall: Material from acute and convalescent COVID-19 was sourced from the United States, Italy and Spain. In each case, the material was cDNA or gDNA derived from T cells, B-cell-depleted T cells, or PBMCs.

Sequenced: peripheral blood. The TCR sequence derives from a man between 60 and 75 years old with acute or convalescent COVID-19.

The chain's CDR3 is CASSMSGFTDTQYF. The CDR3, as DNA: TGTGCCAGCAGCATGAGCGGGTTCACAGATACGCAGTATTTT. The chain recombines TRBV11-2 with TRBJ2-3, with a tentative D call TRBD2 (6 bases). Germline CDR1 is SGHAT and CDR2 is FQNNGV. Trimming removed 5 bases at V and 2 bases at J, with 11 bases between. This CDR3 region has 14 residues.